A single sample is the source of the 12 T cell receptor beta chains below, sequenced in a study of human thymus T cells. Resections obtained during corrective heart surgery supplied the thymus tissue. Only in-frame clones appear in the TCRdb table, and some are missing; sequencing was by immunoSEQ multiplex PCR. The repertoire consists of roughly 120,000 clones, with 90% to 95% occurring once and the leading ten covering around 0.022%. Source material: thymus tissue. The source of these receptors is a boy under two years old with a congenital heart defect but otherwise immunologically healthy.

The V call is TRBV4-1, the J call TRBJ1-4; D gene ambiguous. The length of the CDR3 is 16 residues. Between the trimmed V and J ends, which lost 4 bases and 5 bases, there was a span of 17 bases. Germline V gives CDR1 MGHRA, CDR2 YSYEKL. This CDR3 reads CASSLIEGTQNEKLFF. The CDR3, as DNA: TGCGCCAGCAGCCTCATAGAAGGAACCCAAAATGAAAAACTGTTTTTT.

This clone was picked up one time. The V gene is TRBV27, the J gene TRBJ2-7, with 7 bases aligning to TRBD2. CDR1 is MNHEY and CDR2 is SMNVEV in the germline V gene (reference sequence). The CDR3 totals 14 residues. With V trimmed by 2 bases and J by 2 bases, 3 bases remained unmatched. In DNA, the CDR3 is TGTGCCAGCAGTTTAGGCAGCGGGGCCTACGAGCAGTACTTC. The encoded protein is CASSLGSGAYEQYF.

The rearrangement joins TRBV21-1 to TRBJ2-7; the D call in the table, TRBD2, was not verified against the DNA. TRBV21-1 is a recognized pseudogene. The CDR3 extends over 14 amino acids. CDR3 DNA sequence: TGTGCCAGCAGCAAATCGAGGTTCCCCTACGAGCAGTACTTC. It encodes CASSKSRFPYEQYF.

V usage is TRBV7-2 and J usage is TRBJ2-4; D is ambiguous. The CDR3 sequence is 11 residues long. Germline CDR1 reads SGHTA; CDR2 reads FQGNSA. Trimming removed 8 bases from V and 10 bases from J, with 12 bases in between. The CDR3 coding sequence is TGTGCCAGCTTAAATTATGGAATTCAGTACTTC. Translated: CASLNYGIQYF.

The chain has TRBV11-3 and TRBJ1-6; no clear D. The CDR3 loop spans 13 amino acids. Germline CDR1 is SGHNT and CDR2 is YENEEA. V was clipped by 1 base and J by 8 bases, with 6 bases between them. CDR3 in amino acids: CASSLGRDSPLHF. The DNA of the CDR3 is TGTGCCAGCAGCTTAGGGAGGGATTCACCCCTCCACTTT.

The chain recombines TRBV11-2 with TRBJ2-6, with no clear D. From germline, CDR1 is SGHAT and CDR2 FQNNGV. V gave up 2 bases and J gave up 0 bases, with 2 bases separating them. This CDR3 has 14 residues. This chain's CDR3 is CASSLHSGANVLTF. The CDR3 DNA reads TGTGCCAGCAGCTTACACTCTGGGGCCAACGTCCTGACTTTC.

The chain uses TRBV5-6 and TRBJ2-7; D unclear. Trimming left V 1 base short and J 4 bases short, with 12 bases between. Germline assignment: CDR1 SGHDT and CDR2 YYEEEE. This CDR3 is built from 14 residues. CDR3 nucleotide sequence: TGTGCCAGCAGCTTGTTTGGTTGGGGATACGAGCAGTACTTC. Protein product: CASSLFGWGYEQYF.

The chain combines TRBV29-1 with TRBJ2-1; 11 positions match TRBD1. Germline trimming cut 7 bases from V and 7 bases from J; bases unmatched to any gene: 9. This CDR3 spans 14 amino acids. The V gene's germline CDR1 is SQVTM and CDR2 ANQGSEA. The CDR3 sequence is CSGTGQGARNEQFF. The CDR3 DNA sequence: TGCAGCGGTACTGGACAGGGGGCAAGAAATGAGCAGTTCTTC.

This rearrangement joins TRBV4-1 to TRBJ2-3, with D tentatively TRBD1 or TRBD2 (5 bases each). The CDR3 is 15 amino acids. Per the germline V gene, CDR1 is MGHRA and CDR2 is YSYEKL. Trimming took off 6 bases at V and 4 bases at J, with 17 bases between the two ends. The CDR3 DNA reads TGCGCCAGCAGAGGCGACTCGGGGCAGGCAGATACGCAGTATTTT. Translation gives CASRGDSGQADTQYF.

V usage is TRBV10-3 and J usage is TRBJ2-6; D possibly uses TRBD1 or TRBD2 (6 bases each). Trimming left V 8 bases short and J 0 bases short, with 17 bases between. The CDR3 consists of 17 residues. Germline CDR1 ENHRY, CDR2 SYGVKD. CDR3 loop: CAIGGGQATSGANVLTF. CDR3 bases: TGTGCCATCGGAGGGGGGCAGGCCACCTCTGGGGCCAACGTCCTGACTTTC.

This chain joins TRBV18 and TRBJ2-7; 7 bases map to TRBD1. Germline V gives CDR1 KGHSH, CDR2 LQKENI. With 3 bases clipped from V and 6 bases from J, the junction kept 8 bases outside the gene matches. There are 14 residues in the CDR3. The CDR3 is CASSPTQNRGEQYF. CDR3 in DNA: TGTGCCAGCTCACCCACCCAAAACAGGGGCGAGCAGTACTTC.

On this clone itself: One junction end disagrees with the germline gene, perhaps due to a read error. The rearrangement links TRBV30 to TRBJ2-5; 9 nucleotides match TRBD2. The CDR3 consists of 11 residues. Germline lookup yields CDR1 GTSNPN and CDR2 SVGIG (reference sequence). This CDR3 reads CAWSVGLAPNF. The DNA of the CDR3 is TGTGCCTGGAGTGTGGGACTAGCTCCCAACTTC.